One sample yielded the 6 T cell receptor beta chains listed below, sequenced in a study of T cells in Graves' hyperthyroidism and ophthalmopathy. TCR beta CDR3 regions were amplified from RNA transcripts. RT-PCR in the first round (using the HTBI primer set) targeted the TCR CDR3. TCRdb used MiXCR to reprocess the multiplex PCR reads, holding one entry per CDR3 protein. The repertoire consists of hundreds of thousands of distinct CDR3 sequences, with over 35% occurring once and the leading ten covering 8.9%. Source material: blood. Receptor source: a man younger than 35 with Graves' hyperthyroidism.

The gene calls are TRBV13 and TRBJ1-2; TRBD1 aligns across 7 bases. The V gene's germline CDR1 is PRHDT and CDR2 FYEKMQ (reference sequence). The CDR3 length is 14 residues. Trimming removed 2 bases from V and 8 bases from J; junction bases left unmatched: 8. The CDR3, as DNA: TGTGCCAGCAGCTTACAGACAGGGACCTTAGGCTACACCTTC. It codes for CASSLQTGTLGYTF.

This clonotype was counted between two and nine times. The rearrangement links TRBV20-1 to TRBJ2-5; the match to TRBD1 covers 8 bases. This CDR3 contains 13 residues. V gave up 6 bases and J gave up 5 bases; unmatched junction bases: 8. CDR1 and CDR2 from the germline V gene are DFQATT and SNEGSKA (reference sequence). CDR3 amino acids: CSAVSGGPETQYF. The DNA of the CDR3 is TGCAGTGCGGTCTCAGGGGGCCCGGAGACCCAGTACTTC.

This sequence joins TRBV5-1 and TRBJ2-7; D not certain. Germline loops: CDR1 SGHRS, CDR2 YFSETQ. The CDR3 spans 11 residues. Trimming removed 0 bases from V and 9 bases from J, with 7 bases in between. The CDR3 DNA is TGCGCCAGCAGCTTGGATTGGGGGCAGTACTTC. Translated, it gives CASSLDWGQYF. Looking up the rest from reference TRBV5-1 and TRBJ2-7 gives the full variable domain: KAGVTQTPRYLIKTRGQQVTLSCSPISGHRSVSWYQQTPGQGLQFLFEYFSETQRNKGNFPGRFSGRQFSNSRSEMNVSTLELGDSALYLCASSLDWGQYFGPGTRLTVT.

On this clonotype itself: This may stem from a read error, because a much larger clone lies one nucleotide away. The J gene is TRBJ2-7, the V gene TRBV20-1, with TRBD2 as a possible D gene (6 bases). The V end lost 5 bases, the J end lost 5 bases, and 22 bases lay between the germline ends. The CDR3 covers 15 residues. CDR1 and CDR2 from the germline V gene are DFQATT and SNEGSKA (reference sequence). The CDR3 protein is CSAGGDLPPDHEQYF. The DNA for the CDR3 is TGCAGTGCTGGAGGGGACTTACCTCCGGACCACGAGCAGTACTTC.

Of note for this clonotype: One end of the junction does not line up with germline, which may come from a read error. This sequence joins TRBV12-3 or TRBV12-4 and TRBJ1-2, with D uncertain. The CDR3 runs to 11 residues. CDR3 coding DNA: TGTGCCAGCAGTTTTGGCAGCCTTACAAACTTC. Translating it yields CASSFGSLTNF.

This clonotype was recorded at least ten times. The V call is TRBV5-1, the J call TRBJ1-1, with D hard to call. The CDR3 has 15 amino acids. Trimming removed 1 base at V and 1 base at J, with 11 bases between. Germline V gives CDR1 SGHRS, CDR2 YFSETQ. Written as DNA, the CDR3 is TGCGCCAGCAGCTTGTGGGGAGACTGGAACACTGAAGCTTTCTTT. Amino acid sequence: CASSLWGDWNTEAFF.